A selection of T cell receptor beta chains follows, all from one sample in a study of identical twins. Each CDR3 protein gets one entry after TCRdb re-called the 5' RACE reads with MiXCR. Of 400,000 to 550,000 distinct CDR3 sequences in the sample, around 20% were seen once. These data were also filed under a second study, of T cells expressing NK-cell markers.

The specimen was CD4+ T cells sorted from blood. These receptors were collected from a young woman in good health. Both conserved end residues are trimmed from each CDR3.

J gene: TRBJ2-6
V gene: TRBV12-5
CDR3 length: 14
CDR3 protein: ASGLGALSGANVLT

J gene: TRBJ1-3
V gene: TRBV20-1
CDR3 length: 16
CDR3 protein: SARVNPRDRVPGNTIY

J gene: TRBJ2-3
V gene: TRBV6-2/TRBV6-3
CDR3 length: 12
CDR3 protein: ASSYFTSTDTQY

J gene: TRBJ1-2
V gene: TRBV3-1
CDR3 length: 11
CDR3 protein: ASSQDGVYGYT

J gene: TRBJ1-1
V gene: TRBV5-1
CDR3 length: 12
CDR3 protein: ASTEQGRNTEAF

J gene: TRBJ1-2
V gene: TRBV20-1
CDR3 length: 13
CDR3 protein: SATAQEARGYGYT

J gene: TRBJ2-5
V gene: TRBV10-3
CDR3 length: 12
CDR3 protein: AISQQGGEETQY

J gene: TRBJ2-3
V gene: TRBV12-3/TRBV12-4
CDR3 length: 14
CDR3 protein: ASSSRLAGSTDTQY

J gene: TRBJ2-3
V gene: TRBV10-3
CDR3 length: 11
CDR3 protein: AIRAGSPDTQY

J gene: TRBJ2-3
V gene: TRBV20-1
CDR3 length: 10
CDR3 protein: SATSTTDTQY

J gene: TRBJ1-6
V gene: TRBV30
CDR3 length: 11
CDR3 protein: AWSVAGGEPLH

J gene: TRBJ2-5
V gene: TRBV5-6
CDR3 length: 12
CDR3 protein: ASSWIAGEETQY

J gene: TRBJ2-1
V gene: TRBV7-9
CDR3 length: 11
CDR3 protein: ASSFNSGGEQF

J gene: TRBJ2-1
V gene: TRBV12-3/TRBV12-4
CDR3 length: 16
CDR3 protein: ASTEPPWKLSSYNEQF

J gene: TRBJ2-7
V gene: TRBV18
CDR3 length: 12
CDR3 protein: ASSPVGGQDEQY

J gene: TRBJ2-3
V gene: TRBV7-9
CDR3 length: 11
CDR3 protein: ASSTENGDTQY